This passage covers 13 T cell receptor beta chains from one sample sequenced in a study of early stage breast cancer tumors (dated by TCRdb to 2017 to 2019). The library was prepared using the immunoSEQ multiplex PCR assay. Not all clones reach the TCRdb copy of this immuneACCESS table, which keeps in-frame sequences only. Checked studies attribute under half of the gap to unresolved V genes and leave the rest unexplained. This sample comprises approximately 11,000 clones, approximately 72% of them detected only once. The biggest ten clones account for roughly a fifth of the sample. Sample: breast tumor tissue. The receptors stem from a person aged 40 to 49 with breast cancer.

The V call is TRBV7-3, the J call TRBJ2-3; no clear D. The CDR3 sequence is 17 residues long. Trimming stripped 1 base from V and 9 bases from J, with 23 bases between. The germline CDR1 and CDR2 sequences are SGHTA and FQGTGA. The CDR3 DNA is TGTGCCAGCAGCTTAAAAAGAAGCCCCCTACGGGTCCGAACGCAGTATTTT. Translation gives CASSLKRSPLRVRTQYF.

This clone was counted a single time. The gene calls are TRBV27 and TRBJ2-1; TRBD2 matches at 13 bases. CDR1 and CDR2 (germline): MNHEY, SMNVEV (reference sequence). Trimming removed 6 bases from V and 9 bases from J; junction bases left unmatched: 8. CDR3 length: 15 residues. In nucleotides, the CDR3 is TGTGCCAGCAGAGCCGGGACTAGCGGGAATATTGAGCAGTTCTTC. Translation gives CASRAGTSGNIEQFF.

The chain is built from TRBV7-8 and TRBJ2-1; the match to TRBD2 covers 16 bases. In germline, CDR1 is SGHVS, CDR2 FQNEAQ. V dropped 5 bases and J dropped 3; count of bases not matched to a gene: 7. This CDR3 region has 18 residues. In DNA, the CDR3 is TGTGCCAGCAGCCTGGGACTAGCGGGAGGGCTGCTCTACAATGAGCAGTTCTTC. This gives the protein CASSLGLAGGLLYNEQFF.

In DNA form, the CDR3 reads TGTGCCAGTAGTATGAGGCGCGGAAAAAACATTCAGTACTTC. Translated: CASSMRRGKNIQYF. The chain uses TRBV19 and TRBJ2-4; D is ambiguous. Germline CDR1 and CDR2: LNHDA and SQIVND (reference sequence). V was shortened by 3 bases and J by 4 bases, with 10 bases between the two germline ends. This CDR3 is built from 14 residues.

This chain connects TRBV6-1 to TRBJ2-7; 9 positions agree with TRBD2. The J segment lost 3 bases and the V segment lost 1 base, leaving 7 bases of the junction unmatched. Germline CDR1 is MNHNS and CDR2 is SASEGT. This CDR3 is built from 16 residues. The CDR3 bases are TGTGCCAGCAGTGAAGGGCCGGGACTAGCTCTCTACGAGCAGTACTTC. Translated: CASSEGPGLALYEQYF.

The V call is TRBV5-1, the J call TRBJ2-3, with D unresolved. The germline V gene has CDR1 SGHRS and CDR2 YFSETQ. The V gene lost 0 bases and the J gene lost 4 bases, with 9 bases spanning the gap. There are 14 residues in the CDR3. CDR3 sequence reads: CASSLAGRPDTQYF. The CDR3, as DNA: TGCGCCAGCAGCTTGGCTGGCAGACCAGATACGCAGTATTTT.

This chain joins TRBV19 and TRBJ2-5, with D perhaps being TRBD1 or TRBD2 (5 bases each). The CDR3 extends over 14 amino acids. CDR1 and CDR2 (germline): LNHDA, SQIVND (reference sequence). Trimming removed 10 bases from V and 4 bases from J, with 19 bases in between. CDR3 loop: CATSRDLGRETQYF. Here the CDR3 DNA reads TGTGCCACATCCCGGGACCTGGGGAGAGAGACCCAGTACTTC.

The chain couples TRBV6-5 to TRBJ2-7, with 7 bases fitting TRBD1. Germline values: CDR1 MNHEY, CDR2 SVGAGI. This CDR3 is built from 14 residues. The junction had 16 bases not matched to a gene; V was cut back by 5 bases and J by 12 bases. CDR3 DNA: TGTGCCAGCAGTAAAGGCTCCGGGACAGAAGATACGTACTTC. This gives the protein CASSKGSGTEDTYF.

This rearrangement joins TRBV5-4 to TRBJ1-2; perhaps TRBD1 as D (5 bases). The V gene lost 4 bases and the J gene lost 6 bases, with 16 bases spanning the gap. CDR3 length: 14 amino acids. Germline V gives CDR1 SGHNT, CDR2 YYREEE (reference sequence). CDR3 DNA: TGTGCCAGCAGCCGCTTTAGCAGGGAGGATGGCTACACCTTC. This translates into CASSRFSREDGYTF.

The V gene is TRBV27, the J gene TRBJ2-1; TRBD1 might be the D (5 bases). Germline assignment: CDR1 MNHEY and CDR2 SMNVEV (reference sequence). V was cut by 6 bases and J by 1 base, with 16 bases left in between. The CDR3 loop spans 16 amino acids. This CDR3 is CASRKSTASSYNEQFF. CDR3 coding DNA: TGTGCCAGCAGAAAGTCGACAGCAAGTTCCTACAATGAGCAGTTCTTC.

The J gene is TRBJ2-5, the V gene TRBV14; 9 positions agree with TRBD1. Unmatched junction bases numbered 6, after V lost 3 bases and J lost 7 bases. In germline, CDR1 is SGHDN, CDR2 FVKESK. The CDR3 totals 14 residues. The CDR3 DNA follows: TGTGCCAGCAGCCACCCGGGACAGGGTGGGACCCAGTACTTC. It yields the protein CASSHPGQGGTQYF.

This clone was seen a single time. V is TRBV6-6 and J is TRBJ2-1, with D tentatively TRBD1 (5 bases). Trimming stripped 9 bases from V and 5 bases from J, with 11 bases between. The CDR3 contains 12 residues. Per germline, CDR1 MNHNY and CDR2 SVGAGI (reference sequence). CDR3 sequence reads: CASRGAHNEQFF. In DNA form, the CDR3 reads TGTGCCAGTAGGGGTGCCCACAATGAGCAGTTCTTC.

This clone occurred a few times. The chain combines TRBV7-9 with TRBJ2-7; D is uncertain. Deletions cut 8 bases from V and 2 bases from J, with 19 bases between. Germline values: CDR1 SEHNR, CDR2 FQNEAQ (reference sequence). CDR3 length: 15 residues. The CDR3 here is CASSRGASRTYEQYF. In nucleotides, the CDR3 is TGTGCCAGCTCTAGAGGTGCTAGTCGGACCTACGAGCAGTACTTC.